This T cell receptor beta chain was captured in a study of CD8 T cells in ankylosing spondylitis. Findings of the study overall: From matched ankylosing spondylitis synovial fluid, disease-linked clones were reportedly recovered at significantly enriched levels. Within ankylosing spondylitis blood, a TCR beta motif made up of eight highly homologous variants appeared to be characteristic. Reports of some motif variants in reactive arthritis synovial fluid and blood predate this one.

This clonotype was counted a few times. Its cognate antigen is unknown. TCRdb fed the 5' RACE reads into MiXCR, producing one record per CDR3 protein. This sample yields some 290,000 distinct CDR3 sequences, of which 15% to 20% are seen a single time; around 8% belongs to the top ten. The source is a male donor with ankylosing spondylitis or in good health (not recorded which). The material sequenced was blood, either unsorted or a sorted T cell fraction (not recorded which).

CDR3 in DNA: TGCAGCGTTGCAGGGCGCTCAGATACGCAGTATTTT. Protein: CSVAGRSDTQYF. The chain uses TRBV29-1 and TRBJ2-3; maybe TRBD1 (5 bases). The germline V gene encodes CDR1 SQVTM and CDR2 ANQGSEA. V was cut by 4 bases and J by 4 bases, with 9 bases left in between. CDR3 length equals 12 residues.